This T cell receptor beta chain derives from a study of blood T cells in healthy people across ages. This clonotype has a count of ten or more. Germline-derived CDR1 and CDR2 are MGHDK and SYGVNS. The CDR3 spans 15 residues. Between the trimmed V and J ends, which lost 3 bases and 1 base, there was a span of 13 bases. Then a second PCR, running roughly 7 to 11 cycles, was carried out with a sample-barcoded 5' primer and a J-beta primer mix. Researchers report that a template-switch adaptor with 12 random nucleotides tagged each cDNA molecule. TCRdb analysed the 5' RACE reads with MiXCR anew, one entry per CDR3 protein. The repertoire holds more than 800,000 distinct CDR3 sequences, with about 28% as singletons.

The sample was blood. This clonotype was obtained from a woman of 80 years or more in good health. V usage is TRBV25-1 and J usage is TRBJ2-7; tentatively, D is TRBD1 (6 bases). The CDR3 spells CASSDTGSGSYEQYF. CDR3 DNA sequence: TGTGCCAGCAGTGACACAGGGTCAGGATCCTACGAGCAGTACTTC.